This is a list of T cell receptor beta chains from one sample in a study of blood T cell repertoires in COVID-19. Clones were read by immunoSEQ multiplex PCR, and TCRdb kept only the in-frame ones, dropping some. Among 200,000 to 250,000 clones, 80% to 90% were seen once, and the ten largest hold about 0.93%. The sample was peripheral blood. The receptors shown here come from a middle-aged man with acute or convalescent COVID-19. Each CDR3 is given with its conserved first and last residue. A D gene is named only where the DNA matches it firmly. Clone size is shown for a subset of rows, as once, few, many or a class of expanded clone.

j_gene: TRBJ1-1
d_gene: TRBD1
v_gene: TRBV12-3/TRBV12-4
abundance: -
CDR3aa: CASSPRGTGKAFF
CDR3nt: TGTGCCAGCAGCCCCAGAGGGACAGGGAAAGCTTTCTTT

j_gene: TRBJ2-6
d_gene: TRBD2
v_gene: TRBV2
abundance: -
CDR3aa: CASRGTSGGSSGANVLTF
CDR3nt: TGTGCCAGTCGGGGGACTAGCGGGGGTTCCTCTGGGGCCAACGTCCTGACTTTC

j_gene: TRBJ1-5
d_gene: TRBD1
v_gene: TRBV5-1
abundance: -
CDR3aa: CASSLGGQGLNQPQHF
CDR3nt: TGCGCCAGCAGCTTGGGGGGACAGGGGCTCAATCAGCCCCAGCATTTT

j_gene: TRBJ2-5
d_gene: -
v_gene: TRBV15
abundance: -
CDR3aa: CATSRGKEDVKTQYF
CDR3nt: TGTGCCACCAGCAGAGGTAAAGAGGATGTAAAGACCCAGTACTTC

j_gene: TRBJ1-2
d_gene: -
v_gene: TRBV30
abundance: -
CDR3aa: CAWSFSANYGYTF
CDR3nt: TGTGCCTGGTCATTTTCAGCTAACTATGGCTACACCTTC

j_gene: TRBJ1-6
d_gene: -
v_gene: TRBV5-1
abundance: -
CDR3aa: CASSLGGFAYNSPLHF
CDR3nt: TGCGCCAGCAGCTTGGGGGGCTTCGCCTATAATTCACCCCTCCACTTT

j_gene: TRBJ1-6
d_gene: -
v_gene: TRBV9
abundance: -
CDR3aa: CASSVAGESSYNSPLHF
CDR3nt: TGTGCCAGCAGCGTAGCGGGGGAGAGCTCCTATAATTCACCCCTCCACTTT

j_gene: TRBJ1-2
d_gene: -
v_gene: TRBV20-1
abundance: once
CDR3aa: CSAPGEYGYTF
CDR3nt: TGCAGTGCTCCCGGGGAATATGGCTACACCTTC

j_gene: TRBJ2-1
d_gene: -
v_gene: TRBV11-2
abundance: -
CDR3aa: CASSLRGPSYNEQFF
CDR3nt: TGTGCCAGCAGTTTGCGGGGGCCCTCCTACAATGAGCAGTTCTTC

j_gene: TRBJ1-5
d_gene: -
v_gene: TRBV28
abundance: -
CDR3aa: CASSLSTGIRNQPQHF
CDR3nt: TGTGCCAGCAGTTTATCCACAGGGATTAGAAATCAGCCCCAGCATTTT

j_gene: TRBJ2-2
d_gene: -
v_gene: TRBV18
abundance: -
CDR3aa: CASSPQEGAQNTGELFF
CDR3nt: TGTGCCAGCTCGCCCCAGGAAGGGGCTCAGAACACCGGGGAGCTGTTTTTT

j_gene: TRBJ2-5
d_gene: TRBD1
v_gene: TRBV19
abundance: -
CDR3aa: CASSTDRGETQYF
CDR3nt: TGTGCCAGTAGTACCGACAGGGGAGAGACCCAGTACTTC

j_gene: TRBJ1-2
d_gene: -
v_gene: TRBV20-1
abundance: -
CDR3aa: CSASAGQNYGYTF
CDR3nt: TGCAGTGCTAGTGCAGGGCAGAACTATGGCTACACCTTC

j_gene: TRBJ1-2
d_gene: -
v_gene: TRBV9
abundance: -
CDR3aa: CASSPGGDGIYGYTF
CDR3nt: TGTGCCAGCAGCCCGGGAGGGGATGGGATTTATGGCTACACCTTC

j_gene: TRBJ1-3
d_gene: -
v_gene: TRBV4-1
abundance: -
CDR3aa: CASSSELQVLSGNTIYF
CDR3nt: TGCGCCAGCAGCTCCGAGCTCCAGGTTCTCTCTGGAAACACCATATATTTT

j_gene: TRBJ2-5
d_gene: TRBD1
v_gene: TRBV5-1
abundance: -
CDR3aa: CASSRGGAETQYF
CDR3nt: TGCGCCAGCAGCCGAGGGGGCGCGGAGACCCAGTACTTC

j_gene: TRBJ2-4
d_gene: -
v_gene: TRBV28
abundance: -
CDR3aa: CASSQGGWGNIQYF
CDR3nt: TGTGCCAGCAGTCAGGGTGGATGGGGAAACATTCAGTACTTC

j_gene: TRBJ2-3
d_gene: TRBD2
v_gene: TRBV6-4
abundance: -
CDR3aa: CASSALSGGPRGDTQYF
CDR3nt: TGTGCCAGCAGTGCGCTTAGCGGGGGCCCCCGGGGAGATACGCAGTATTTT

j_gene: TRBJ2-6
d_gene: -
v_gene: TRBV6-2/TRBV6-3
abundance: -
CDR3aa: CASSYRPRRVANVLTF
CDR3nt: TGTGCCAGCAGTTACCGCCCACGCCGCGTGGCCAACGTCCTGACTTTC

j_gene: TRBJ1-6
d_gene: -
v_gene: TRBV5-1
abundance: -
CDR3aa: CASSVAGTSGGSPLHF
CDR3nt: TGCGCCAGCAGCGTAGCCGGGACAAGTGGCGGATCACCCCTCCACTTT

j_gene: TRBJ1-5
d_gene: TRBD1
v_gene: TRBV6-6
abundance: -
CDR3aa: CASTRDRENQPQHF
CDR3nt: TGTGCCAGCACTAGGGACAGGGAAAATCAGCCCCAGCATTTT

j_gene: TRBJ1-2
d_gene: TRBD1
v_gene: TRBV27
abundance: -
CDR3aa: CASSLGTGVVKGYTF
CDR3nt: TGTGCCAGCAGTTTAGGGACAGGGGTGGTGAAAGGCTACACCTTC

j_gene: TRBJ1-1
d_gene: TRBD1
v_gene: TRBV6-6
abundance: -
CDR3aa: CASSSQGAIEAFF
CDR3nt: TGTGCCAGCAGCTCACAGGGGGCTATTGAAGCTTTCTTT

j_gene: TRBJ1-1
d_gene: -
v_gene: TRBV19
abundance: few
CDR3aa: CASSASTGNQMNTEAFF
CDR3nt: TGTGCCAGTAGTGCGTCAACAGGGAATCAGATGAACACTGAAGCTTTCTTT

j_gene: TRBJ1-1
d_gene: -
v_gene: TRBV15
abundance: -
CDR3aa: CATSGRGGTEAFF
CDR3nt: TGTGCCACCAGCGGGAGGGGGGGGACTGAAGCTTTCTTT

j_gene: TRBJ2-1
d_gene: TRBD1
v_gene: TRBV6-2/TRBV6-3
abundance: once
CDR3aa: CASSSQDRELYEQFF
CDR3nt: TGTGCCAGCAGTTCCCAGGACAGGGAACTTTATGAGCAGTTCTTC

j_gene: TRBJ1-4
d_gene: -
v_gene: TRBV5-5
abundance: -
CDR3aa: CASSLAHRENEKLFF
CDR3nt: TGTGCCAGCAGCTTGGCCCACAGGGAAAATGAAAAACTGTTTTTT

j_gene: TRBJ1-1
d_gene: -
v_gene: TRBV6-2/TRBV6-3
abundance: -
CDR3aa: CASSYKTGTEAFF
CDR3nt: TGTGCCAGCAGTTACAAGACAGGCACTGAAGCTTTCTTT

j_gene: TRBJ2-7
d_gene: TRBD2
v_gene: TRBV19
abundance: -
CDR3aa: CASSRSSVTAGGTEQYF
CDR3nt: TGTGCCAGTAGCCGTTCCTCAGTGACAGCGGGGGGCACCGAGCAGTACTTC

j_gene: TRBJ2-3
d_gene: -
v_gene: TRBV10-2
abundance: -
CDR3aa: CASSDYRGTDTQYF
CDR3nt: TGCGCCAGCAGTGATTACAGGGGCACAGATACGCAGTATTTT

j_gene: TRBJ2-5
d_gene: TRBD2
v_gene: TRBV7-3
abundance: -
CDR3aa: CASSLSGGAGETQYF
CDR3nt: TGTGCCAGCAGCCTCTCCGGGGGGGCAGGAGAGACCCAGTACTTC

j_gene: TRBJ1-1
d_gene: -
v_gene: TRBV7-2
abundance: -
CDR3aa: CASSLRVGGVEAFF
CDR3nt: TGTGCCAGCAGCTTAAGGGTAGGGGGAGTTGAAGCTTTCTTT

j_gene: TRBJ1-2
d_gene: -
v_gene: TRBV6-2/TRBV6-3
abundance: -
CDR3aa: CASSSPTLYNGYTF
CDR3nt: TGTGCCAGCAGTTCTCCGACATTGTATAATGGCTACACCTTC

j_gene: TRBJ1-5
d_gene: -
v_gene: TRBV6-5
abundance: -
CDR3aa: CASSTGQRNQPQHF
CDR3nt: TGTGCCAGCAGCACCGGACAGCGCAATCAGCCCCAGCATTTT

j_gene: TRBJ1-3
d_gene: -
v_gene: TRBV28
abundance: -
CDR3aa: CASSLTGAGIYF
CDR3nt: TGTGCCAGCAGTCTCACGGGAGCGGGCATATATTTT

j_gene: TRBJ2-7
d_gene: -
v_gene: TRBV5-5
abundance: once
CDR3aa: CASSPMGGPYEQYF
CDR3nt: TGTGCCAGCAGCCCTATGGGGGGTCCCTACGAGCAGTACTTC

j_gene: TRBJ1-2
d_gene: -
v_gene: TRBV18
abundance: -
CDR3aa: CASSPPELGRGYTF
CDR3nt: TGTGCCAGCTCACCACCGGAGCTGGGGAGGGGCTACACCTTC

j_gene: TRBJ1-2
d_gene: TRBD1
v_gene: TRBV2
abundance: -
CDR3aa: CASRDRAVYGYTF
CDR3nt: TGTGCCAGCAGGGACAGGGCAGTCTATGGCTACACCTTC

j_gene: TRBJ2-6
d_gene: -
v_gene: TRBV27
abundance: -
CDR3aa: CASSSLGAGANVLTF
CDR3nt: TGTGCCAGCAGTTCTTTGGGGGCGGGGGCCAACGTCCTGACTTTC

j_gene: TRBJ1-3
d_gene: -
v_gene: TRBV6-6
abundance: once
CDR3aa: CATNREGDTIYF
CDR3nt: TGTGCCACCAACAGGGAAGGAGACACCATATATTTT